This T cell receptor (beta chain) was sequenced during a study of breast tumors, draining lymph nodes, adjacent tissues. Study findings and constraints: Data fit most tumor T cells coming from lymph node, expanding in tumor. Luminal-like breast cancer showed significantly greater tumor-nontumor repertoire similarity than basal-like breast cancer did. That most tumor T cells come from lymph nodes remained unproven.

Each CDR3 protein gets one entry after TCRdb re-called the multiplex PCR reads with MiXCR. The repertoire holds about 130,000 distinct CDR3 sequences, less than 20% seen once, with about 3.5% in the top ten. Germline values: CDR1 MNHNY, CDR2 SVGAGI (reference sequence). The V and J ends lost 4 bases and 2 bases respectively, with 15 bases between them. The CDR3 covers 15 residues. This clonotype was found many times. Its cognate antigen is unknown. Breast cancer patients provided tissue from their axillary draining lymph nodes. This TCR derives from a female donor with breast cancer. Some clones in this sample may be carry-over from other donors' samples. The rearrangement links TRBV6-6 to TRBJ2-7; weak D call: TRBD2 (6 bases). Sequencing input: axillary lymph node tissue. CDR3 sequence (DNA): TGTGCCAGCAGTTCTCCGGGACGGGGGACCTACGAGCAGTACTTC. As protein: CASSSPGRGTYEQYF.